Listed below are T cell receptor beta chains from one sample, sequenced in a study of chemoradiotherapy in HPV16-positive cancers. The table came from immunoSEQ multiplex PCR; TCRdb's copy has only in-frame clones and leaves some out. Found here are tens of thousands of clones, about 85% of them singletons; the top ten hold approximately 2.1%. The sequencing used blood, collected from a patient who underwent chemoradiotherapy. Receptors originate from a human donor with HPV-associated anogenital cancer. The CDR3 runs from the conserved cysteine through the conserved F or W. The D gene is left open where the match is weak. The size of a clone is reported for some rows only, either as once, few or many, or as a class for expanded clones.

TRBD1,TRBJ2-7,TRBV7-9,-,TGTGCCAGCAGTTACCGGACAGGGGGCTCCTACGAGCAGTACTTC,CASSYRTGGSYEQYF
TRBD1,TRBJ1-1,TRBV29-1,-,TGCAGCGTTGGGACAGGGGTAATGAACACTGAAGCTTTCTTT,CSVGTGVMNTEAFF
-,TRBJ2-5,TRBV11-2,-,TGTGCCAGCAGTCCTGTCACAGGACAAGAGACCCAGTACTTC,CASSPVTGQETQYF
TRBD1,TRBJ2-7,TRBV5-1,-,TGCGCCAGCAGCACGGGGACAGGGATGGCCGAGCAGTACTTC,CASSTGTGMAEQYF
TRBD1,TRBJ2-7,TRBV14,few,TGTGCCAGCAGCCGCACTTATACAGGGGGCGATCCCTACGAGCAGTACTTC,CASSRTYTGGDPYEQYF
-,TRBJ1-2,TRBV6-5,-,TGTGCCAGCAGTTCTTGGACCGTTCTAGCTAACTATGGCTACACCTTC,CASSSWTVLANYGYTF
-,TRBJ2-2,TRBV18,-,TGTGCCAGCTCACCAAGAGGAGAGGAGCTGTTTTTT,CASSPRGEELFF
TRBD2,TRBJ2-4,TRBV28,-,TGTGCCAGCAGTTTATTAGGTAGCGGGGGGGCCGAGGGCATTCAGTACTTC,CASSLLGSGGAEGIQYF
TRBD2,TRBJ2-2,TRBV7-3,-,TGTGCCAGCACCATAGCGGGCGGGGAGCTGTTTTTT,CASTIAGGELFF
TRBD1,TRBJ1-1,TRBV29-1,-,TGCAGCGTTTTAGACAGGGGGAACACTGAAGCTTTCTTT,CSVLDRGNTEAFF
TRBD2,TRBJ2-1,TRBV18,-,TGTGCCAGCTCACCGTTACTAGCGGGGGGGGTCGATGAGCAGTTCTTC,CASSPLLAGGVDEQFF
TRBD1,TRBJ1-2,TRBV11-2,-,TGTGCCAGCAGCTTAGCTGGTCCCGGGACAGGGGATAATGGCTACACCTTC,CASSLAGPGTGDNGYTF
TRBD1,TRBJ2-1,TRBV6-1,-,TGTGCCAGCAGGGAAATTCCGGGACAGGGGGACAATGAGCAGTTCTTC,CASREIPGQGDNEQFF
-,TRBJ1-5,TRBV12-2,-,TGTGCAAGTCGCTTCGGACAGGGAGGCAATCAGCCCCAGCATTTT,CASRFGQGGNQPQHF
-,TRBJ1-3,TRBV5-1,-,TGCGCCAGCAGCTACCCTGGAAACACCATATATTTT,CASSYPGNTIYF
-,TRBJ2-7,TRBV5-1,-,TGCGCCAGCAGCTTTAACAGGGGAGGCGAGCAGTACTTC,CASSFNRGGEQYF
-,TRBJ1-4,TRBV6-5,-,TGTGCCAGCAACTCGAGGCGGGGTGAAAAACTGTTTTTT,CASNSRRGEKLFF
-,TRBJ1-4,TRBV19,-,TGTGCCAGTGTGTCGGGGGCTGGGGGGGAAAAACTGTTTTTT,CASVSGAGGEKLFF
-,TRBJ1-2,TRBV4-3,-,TGCGCCAGCAGCCAAGATAGAGGGGACTATGGCTACACCTTC,CASSQDRGDYGYTF
TRBD1,TRBJ1-1,TRBV7-9,-,TGTGCCAGCAGCCCGCCCTGGACAGGGGCTAGGAACACTGAAGCTTTCTTT,CASSPPWTGARNTEAFF
-,TRBJ1-1,TRBV5-1,once,TGCGCCAGCAGCTCCGGCGGTGGGGCAGAAGCTTTCTTT,CASSSGGGAEAFF
-,TRBJ1-1,TRBV5-5,-,TGTGCCAGCAGCTTGAACAGGTTTAACACTGAAGCTTTCTTT,CASSLNRFNTEAFF
-,TRBJ1-2,TRBV7-2,few,TGTGCCAGCAGAATTCCCCCAAATGGCTACACCTTC,CASRIPPNGYTF
TRBD2,TRBJ2-7,TRBV18,few,TGTGCCAGCTCACCCACAGCGGGGGGGCCGGGCGAGCAGTACTTC,CASSPTAGGPGEQYF
-,TRBJ1-1,TRBV19,-,TGTGCCAGTAGTATAGTAGGGGTAGGAACTGAAGCTTTCTTT,CASSIVGVGTEAFF
-,TRBJ1-6,TRBV7-8,-,TGTGCCAGCAGCTCGAGCCGAATCTCAAATAATTCACCCCTCCACTTT,CASSSSRISNNSPLHF
-,TRBJ2-7,TRBV21-1,-,TGTGCCAGCCAAAAAGGGAGGGACCTTACTCGGGGCGAGCAGTACTTC,CASQKGRDLTRGEQYF
TRBD2,TRBJ2-1,TRBV27,-,TGTGCCAGCAGTTCCCTAACCACTAGCGGGGGATACAATGAGCAGTTCTTC,CASSSLTTSGGYNEQFF
-,TRBJ1-1,TRBV6-6,-,TGTGCCAGCAGTTACGGTTTTGAAAGCTTCTTT,CASSYGFESFF
-,TRBJ2-4,TRBV2,-,TGTGCCAGCAGTGGAAAAGGGTTTGATAAAAACATTCAGTACTTC,CASSGKGFDKNIQYF
TRBD1,TRBJ1-6,TRBV7-3,-,TGTGCCAGCAGCCGAACGGGACAGCTGATTAATTCACCCCTCCACTTT,CASSRTGQLINSPLHF
TRBD1,TRBJ2-5,TRBV6-5,-,TGTGCCAGCAGTTACGGGTCGGGACAGGGAGAGACCCAGTACTTC,CASSYGSGQGETQYF
-,TRBJ1-2,TRBV9,-,TGTGCCAGCAGCGTAGCGGGGGGTGGCTATGGCTACACCTTC,CASSVAGGGYGYTF
-,TRBJ1-2,TRBV6-6,-,TGTGCCAGCAGTTCGACAGGAAGAAACTATGGCTACACCTTC,CASSSTGRNYGYTF
TRBD1,TRBJ1-4,TRBV7-2,-,TGTGCCAGCAGCTCTAGACAGGGACATAATGAAAAACTGTTTTTT,CASSSRQGHNEKLFF
-,TRBJ1-1,TRBV29-1,-,TGCAGCGTTGGCCATGACGGAAACACTGAAGCTTTCTTT,CSVGHDGNTEAFF
-,TRBJ1-6,TRBV15,-,TGTGCCACCAGCAGAGATAAGTGGATCAGCGCGGCACCCCTCCACTTT,CATSRDKWISAAPLHF
TRBD1,TRBJ2-2,TRBV7-6,-,TGTGCCAGCAGCCTTGACAGGGGCGCCGGGGAGCTGTTTTTT,CASSLDRGAGELFF
TRBD1,TRBJ2-7,TRBV18,-,TGTGCCAGCTCACCATATACAGGGGATTTCTACGAGCAGTACTTC,CASSPYTGDFYEQYF
-,TRBJ2-3,TRBV5-6,-,TGTGCCAGCAGCTCCAGCACAGATACGCAGTATTTT,CASSSSTDTQYF
TRBD2,TRBJ2-3,TRBV7-2,-,TGTGCCAGCAGCCCCCGCGGGGGGCCGCACGACGGGAAGCAGTATTTT,CASSPRGGPHDGKQYF
-,TRBJ1-2,TRBV5-6,-,TGTGCCAGCAGCTTATTTAGATCTTTGGGACACATTATGGGAGGCTACACCTTC,CASSLFRSLGHIMGGYTF
-,TRBJ2-5,TRBV7-2,-,TGTGCCAGCAGCTTAGGGCCCCCAGAGACCCAGTACTTC,CASSLGPPETQYF
TRBD1,TRBJ1-5,TRBV7-2,-,TGTGCCAGCAGTTCGGACAGGGGCAGACCCAATCAGCCCCAGCATTTT,CASSSDRGRPNQPQHF
-,TRBJ1-5,TRBV19,-,TGTGCCAGTAAAGGGGTTTTAGGTAGCAATCAGCCCCAGCATTTT,CASKGVLGSNQPQHF
-,TRBJ2-1,TRBV9,-,TGTGCCAGCAGCGTAGAATCTGAGCAGTTCTTC,CASSVESEQFF
-,TRBJ2-7,TRBV11-2,-,TGTGCCAGCAGCTTAGGGGCAGGGACCCCCCTAGACGAGCAGTACTTC,CASSLGAGTPLDEQYF
-,TRBJ1-1,TRBV7-9,-,TGTGCCAGCAGCTTGATTGCGGGGAACACTGAAGCTTTCTTT,CASSLIAGNTEAFF
-,TRBJ1-4,TRBV5-4,-,TGTGCCAGCAGCTTGGCGAGGGGGGGCGTTCAGGAAAAACTGTTTTTT,CASSLARGGVQEKLFF
-,TRBJ2-4,TRBV5-6,-,TGTGCCAGCAGCCCGAGTCCTACCCAAAACATTCAGTACTTC,CASSPSPTQNIQYF
-,TRBJ2-1,TRBV6-5,-,TGTGCCAGCAGTTACGCCGACATATACAATGAGCAGTTCTTC,CASSYADIYNEQFF
TRBD1,TRBJ1-3,TRBV7-6,few,TGTGCCAGCAGCGTAACAGGGGTCGGAAACACCATATATTTT,CASSVTGVGNTIYF
TRBD1,TRBJ2-6,TRBV18,-,TGTGCCAGCTCACCGAGGACAGGGGGCGCATCTGGGGCCAACGTCCTGACTTTC,CASSPRTGGASGANVLTF
-,TRBJ2-7,TRBV18,-,TGTGCCAGCTCAGACATCGCAGCCTACGAGCAGTACTTC,CASSDIAAYEQYF
-,TRBJ1-4,TRBV13,-,TGTGCCAGCAGCCTCCGGGGGAATAATGAAAAACTGTTTTTT,CASSLRGNNEKLFF
TRBD1,TRBJ2-2,TRBV7-9,-,TGTGCCAGCAGCCCACAGGGGGTTGGGGAGCTGTTTTTT,CASSPQGVGELFF
TRBD1,TRBJ2-1,TRBV27,-,TGTGCCAGCAGTCTCCGGGACAGGGGACACAATGAGCAGTTCTTC,CASSLRDRGHNEQFF
-,TRBJ1-2,TRBV14,-,TGTGCCAGCAGCCAAGTAGCAGGGGTCGATGGCTACACCTTC,CASSQVAGVDGYTF
-,TRBJ1-1,TRBV5-1,-,TGCGCCAGCAGCTTCGGGGTGGCAGCCCCTGAAGCTTTCTTT,CASSFGVAAPEAFF
TRBD2,TRBJ2-5,TRBV9,few,TGTGCCAGCAGCCCCAAACCGGCTAGCGGGGGGCAAGAGACCCAGTACTTC,CASSPKPASGGQETQYF